Listed below are T cell receptor beta chains from one sample, sequenced in a study of technical replicates of blood from a few donors. Produced via immunoSEQ multiplex PCR; TCRdb's table is partial and in-frame only. The data hold around 70,000 clones, with around 94% observed a single time. Sequencing was done on a sample of T cells isolated from PBMCs. The receptors here all came from a human donor in good health. CDR3s include the opening cysteine and the closing phenylalanine or tryptophan. The D gene is left open where the match is weak. Part of the rows lack a size; the others show once, few, many or a class for expanded clones.

v_call: TRBV21-1
j_call: TRBJ2-7
d_call: NA
clone_size: NA
cdr3_aa: CASSKETITAREQYF
cdr3_nt: TGTGCCAGCAGCAAAGAGACAATTACGGCCCGGGAGCAGTACTTC

v_call: TRBV4-1
j_call: TRBJ2-5
d_call: TRBD2
clone_size: NA
cdr3_aa: CASSQGAGRHQETQYF
cdr3_nt: TGCGCCAGCAGCCAGGGAGCGGGGCGCCACCAAGAGACCCAGTACTTC

v_call: TRBV27
j_call: TRBJ2-3
d_call: NA
clone_size: NA
cdr3_aa: CASSFRGTDTQYF
cdr3_nt: TGTGCCAGCAGTTTTCGGGGCACAGATACGCAGTATTTT

v_call: TRBV9
j_call: TRBJ2-2
d_call: NA
clone_size: NA
cdr3_aa: CASSVYASRDTGELFF
cdr3_nt: TGTGCCAGCAGCGTATATGCCAGCCGGGACACCGGGGAGCTGTTTTTT

v_call: TRBV7-3
j_call: TRBJ2-2
d_call: TRBD2
clone_size: NA
cdr3_aa: CASSLRAGGPTNTGELFF
cdr3_nt: TGTGCCAGCAGCTTAAGGGCGGGAGGGCCGACGAACACCGGGGAGCTGTTTTTT

v_call: TRBV28
j_call: TRBJ2-1
d_call: NA
clone_size: NA
cdr3_aa: CASSFGSYNEQFF
cdr3_nt: TGTGCCAGCAGTTTCGGCTCCTACAATGAGCAGTTCTTC

v_call: TRBV19
j_call: TRBJ2-3
d_call: NA
clone_size: NA
cdr3_aa: CASSIEVTDTQYF
cdr3_nt: TGTGCCAGTAGTATCGAGGTCACAGATACGCAGTATTTT

v_call: TRBV7-2
j_call: TRBJ2-1
d_call: NA
clone_size: NA
cdr3_aa: CASSSLRVADHEQFF
cdr3_nt: TGTGCCAGCAGCTCCTTAAGGGTAGCGGACCATGAGCAGTTCTTC

v_call: TRBV4-1
j_call: TRBJ2-5
d_call: TRBD1
clone_size: NA
cdr3_aa: CASSLRAGGQQETQYF
cdr3_nt: TGCGCCAGCAGCCTGAGGGCAGGGGGCCAACAAGAGACCCAGTACTTC

v_call: TRBV14
j_call: TRBJ2-1
d_call: TRBD2
clone_size: NA
cdr3_aa: CASNGRGSYNEQFF
cdr3_nt: TGTGCCAGCAACGGGAGGGGTTCCTACAATGAGCAGTTCTTC

v_call: TRBV29-1
j_call: TRBJ2-2
d_call: TRBD2
clone_size: NA
cdr3_aa: CSVEVAGGTGELFF
cdr3_nt: TGCAGCGTTGAGGTAGCGGGAGGGACCGGGGAGCTGTTTTTT

v_call: TRBV7-6
j_call: TRBJ2-2
d_call: NA
clone_size: NA
cdr3_aa: CASSLVNTRGELFF
cdr3_nt: TGTGCCAGCAGCTTAGTGAACACCCGCGGGGAGCTGTTTTTT

v_call: TRBV27
j_call: TRBJ2-2
d_call: NA
clone_size: NA
cdr3_aa: CASSPKRVTGELFF
cdr3_nt: TGTGCCAGCAGTCCAAAGCGGGTCACCGGGGAGCTGTTTTTT

v_call: TRBV12-5
j_call: TRBJ2-1
d_call: NA
clone_size: NA
cdr3_aa: CASGLNSGGVDEQFF
cdr3_nt: TGTGCTAGTGGGCTAAATAGCGGAGGAGTCGATGAGCAGTTCTTC

v_call: TRBV5-1
j_call: TRBJ2-1
d_call: NA
clone_size: NA
cdr3_aa: CASSLGGNEQFF
cdr3_nt: TGCGCCAGCAGCTTGGGAGGGAATGAGCAGTTCTTC

v_call: TRBV7-2
j_call: TRBJ1-1
d_call: NA
clone_size: NA
cdr3_aa: CASSWGHNTEAFF
cdr3_nt: TGTGCCAGCAGCTGGGGACACAACACTGAAGCTTTCTTT

v_call: TRBV2
j_call: TRBJ2-5
d_call: NA
clone_size: NA
cdr3_aa: CASTRVVETQYF
cdr3_nt: TGTGCCAGCACGAGAGTTGTAGAGACCCAGTACTTC

v_call: TRBV7-3
j_call: TRBJ2-3
d_call: TRBD2
clone_size: NA
cdr3_aa: CASSLYGLETDTQYF
cdr3_nt: TGTGCCAGCAGCTTGTATGGACTAGAGACAGATACGCAGTATTTT

v_call: TRBV6-5
j_call: TRBJ2-1
d_call: NA
clone_size: NA
cdr3_aa: CASNSPVNEQFF
cdr3_nt: TGTGCCAGCAATTCCCCTGTGAATGAGCAGTTCTTC

v_call: TRBV29-1
j_call: TRBJ2-3
d_call: TRBD2
clone_size: NA
cdr3_aa: CSVSTSGSTDTQYF
cdr3_nt: TGCAGCGTTTCGACTAGCGGGAGCACAGATACGCAGTATTTT

v_call: TRBV28
j_call: TRBJ2-1
d_call: TRBD2
clone_size: NA
cdr3_aa: CASSFLPLAATRNEQFF
cdr3_nt: TGTGCCAGCAGTTTCCTTCCACTAGCGGCCACTAGGAATGAGCAGTTCTTC

v_call: TRBV5-8
j_call: TRBJ2-3
d_call: NA
clone_size: NA
cdr3_aa: CASSLMGGVFDTQYF
cdr3_nt: TGTGCCAGCAGCTTGATGGGGGGAGTTTTTGATACGCAGTATTTT

v_call: TRBV4-3
j_call: TRBJ2-7
d_call: NA
clone_size: NA
cdr3_aa: CASSQDTAGLYEQYF
cdr3_nt: TGCGCCAGCAGCCAAGATACTGCGGGTCTCTACGAGCAGTACTTC

v_call: TRBV6-5
j_call: TRBJ2-1
d_call: NA
clone_size: NA
cdr3_aa: CASSKGGVPEQFF
cdr3_nt: TGTGCCAGCAGTAAGGGCGGGGTACCTGAGCAGTTCTTC

v_call: TRBV29-1
j_call: TRBJ2-7
d_call: TRBD1
clone_size: NA
cdr3_aa: CSVQGAEQYF
cdr3_nt: TGCAGCGTACAGGGGGCCGAGCAGTACTTC

v_call: TRBV6-1
j_call: TRBJ1-1
d_call: NA
clone_size: NA
cdr3_aa: CAIRRDSTEAFF
cdr3_nt: TGTGCCATTCGGAGGGATTCGACTGAAGCTTTCTTT

v_call: TRBV11-2
j_call: TRBJ1-4
d_call: NA
clone_size: NA
cdr3_aa: CASRAAGTNEKLFF
cdr3_nt: TGTGCCAGCAGGGCGGCAGGGACTAATGAAAAACTGTTTTTT

v_call: TRBV5-6
j_call: TRBJ2-7
d_call: NA
clone_size: NA
cdr3_aa: CASSLYRVGSHTEYF
cdr3_nt: TGTGCCAGCAGCCTTTACAGGGTAGGAAGTCATACGGAGTACTTC

v_call: TRBV4-2
j_call: TRBJ2-2
d_call: NA
clone_size: NA
cdr3_aa: CASSQGQKDTGELFF
cdr3_nt: TGTGCCAGCAGCCAAGGGCAGAAAGACACCGGGGAGCTGTTTTTT

v_call: TRBV4-1
j_call: TRBJ1-4
d_call: NA
clone_size: NA
cdr3_aa: CASSGGVLGNEKLFF
cdr3_nt: TGCGCCAGCAGCGGAGGGGTTTTAGGTAATGAAAAACTGTTTTTT

v_call: TRBV19
j_call: TRBJ2-1
d_call: TRBD2
clone_size: once
cdr3_aa: CASSIGRRENGNEQFF
cdr3_nt: TGTGCCAGTAGTATCGGGAGGCGGGAAAACGGCAATGAGCAGTTCTTC

v_call: TRBV5-1
j_call: TRBJ1-4
d_call: TRBD1
clone_size: NA
cdr3_aa: CASSPTGTDREDEKLFF
cdr3_nt: TGCGCCAGCAGCCCAACCGGGACTGACAGGGAAGATGAAAAACTGTTTTTT

v_call: TRBV5-1
j_call: TRBJ2-7
d_call: NA
clone_size: NA
cdr3_aa: CASSPQGSYEQYF
cdr3_nt: TGCGCCAGCAGCCCCCAGGGGTCCTACGAGCAGTACTTC

v_call: TRBV28
j_call: TRBJ2-5
d_call: NA
clone_size: NA
cdr3_aa: CASRDAGVNNKETQYF
cdr3_nt: TGTGCCAGCAGGGATGCAGGGGTAAATAATAAAGAGACCCAGTACTTC

v_call: TRBV30
j_call: TRBJ1-1
d_call: TRBD1
clone_size: NA
cdr3_aa: CAWSALRGRPTEAFF
cdr3_nt: TGTGCCTGGAGTGCCCTGAGGGGGCGACCCACTGAAGCTTTCTTT

v_call: TRBV4-1
j_call: TRBJ1-2
d_call: NA
clone_size: NA
cdr3_aa: CASSQAGSSIGNYGYTF
cdr3_nt: TGCGCCAGCAGCCAAGCAGGGTCAAGCATAGGGAACTATGGCTACACCTTC

v_call: TRBV13
j_call: TRBJ2-5
d_call: TRBD2
clone_size: NA
cdr3_aa: CASSGGLAGDGTQYF
cdr3_nt: TGTGCCAGCAGCGGAGGACTAGCGGGAGATGGGACCCAGTACTTC

v_call: TRBV1
j_call: TRBJ2-1
d_call: NA
clone_size: NA
cdr3_aa: CTSSQLEESSYNEQFF
cdr3_nt: TGCACCAGCAGCCAACTCGAGGAAAGCTCCTACAATGAGCAGTTCTTC

v_call: TRBV6-6
j_call: TRBJ2-3
d_call: NA
clone_size: NA
cdr3_aa: CASSASGVKGTDTQYF
cdr3_nt: TGTGCCAGCAGTGCATCTGGGGTTAAGGGGACAGATACGCAGTATTTT

v_call: TRBV2
j_call: TRBJ2-2
d_call: TRBD2
clone_size: NA
cdr3_aa: CASMGGFPYNGELFF
cdr3_nt: TGTGCCAGCATGGGGGGGTTTCCCTATAACGGGGAGCTGTTTTTT

v_call: TRBV27
j_call: TRBJ2-5
d_call: TRBD2
clone_size: NA
cdr3_aa: CASSSLAGGVQETQYF
cdr3_nt: TGTGCCAGCAGTTCCCTAGCGGGAGGGGTCCAAGAGACCCAGTACTTC

v_call: TRBV6-5
j_call: TRBJ2-5
d_call: TRBD1
clone_size: NA
cdr3_aa: CASSYSGQGNDQYF
cdr3_nt: TGTGCCAGCAGTTACTCGGGACAGGGAAATGACCAGTACTTC